This note documents a single T cell receptor (beta chain) sequence. Its cognate antigen is unknown. These data come from a study of post-analysis software for immune sequencing data. Study summary: Multiple sclerosis in the patients followed relapsing-remitting, secondary progressive and progressive-relapsing courses. Study-wide results and limits: Compared with controls, patients showed significantly lower normalized Chao1 diversity.

Unique molecular identifiers tagged the TCR beta cDNA libraries. Using its own MiXCR run on the PCR reads, TCRdb lists one record per CDR3 protein. The repertoire holds about 400,000 distinct CDR3 sequences, with 30% to 45% as singletons. This clonotype was sampled from a girl aged 10 to 17 with multiple sclerosis. Material: blood.

The CDR3 here is CASSNSLRHTQRGPAYEQYF. The CDR3 DNA reads TGTGCCAGCAGCAATTCATTAAGGCACACCCAGAGGGGGCCTGCCTACGAGCAGTACTTC. The rearrangement joins TRBV7-9 to TRBJ2-7; 7 positions agree with TRBD1. This CDR3 is 20 amino acids long. From germline, CDR1 is SEHNR and CDR2 FQNEAQ (reference sequence). Trimming cost V 5 bases and J 2 bases; bases outside gene matches: 24.